The clone carrying this T cell receptor beta chain has more than one count but fewer than ten. Antigen: not known. The data are from a study of identical twins. This CDR3 is built from 14 residues. Trimming took 6 bases from V and 4 from J; bases not matched to a gene: 5. The germline CDR1 and CDR2 sequences are SGHTA and FQGTGA. Regarding the study as a whole: The models systematically underestimated how much out-of-frame TCR alpha was shared in monozygotic twins. For zero-insertion analyses, partial confounding could come from invariant MAIT and iNKT cells. In cord blood, abundant beta clonotypes had fewer insertions; memory showed no trend.

A universal primer site came from template switching; cDNA carried unique molecular identifiers. TCRdb re-called the 5' RACE reads with MiXCR, one entry per CDR3 protein. The sample has roughly 570,000 distinct CDR3 sequences; 9.6% are singletons. These same data were also listed under a study on yellow fever vaccine responses in identical twins.

The TCR was taken from a young woman in good health. The V call is TRBV7-3, the J call TRBJ1-1; 10 nucleotides agree with TRBD1. Sequenced material: PBMCs. CDR3 coding DNA: TGTGCCAGCAGTCCCGGGACAGGGGTCACTGAAGCTTTCTTT. This translates into CASSPGTGVTEAFF.